This TCR beta chain was recovered during a study of shared clonotypes between healthy human individuals. Trimming at V came to 6 bases and at J to 8 bases, leaving 8 bases not matched to a gene. The germline gives CDR1 MDHEN, CDR2 SYDVKM. The CDR3 length is 13 residues. General study results and limits: For naive CD4 cells, 4.5% to 6.5% of clonotypes were shared across a handful of donors.

Remarks on this clone: The antigen is not known.

Replicate PCRs run on sorted subsets employed roughly 190 ng DNA, approximately 30,000 T cell genomes. The table came from immunoSEQ multiplex PCR; TCRdb's copy has only in-frame clones and leaves some out. Here the sample spans some 900,000 clones, less than 85% being singletons. This clonotype originated in a man between 18 and 35 years old in good health. The specimen was memory CD4+ T cells sorted from blood. Subset defined: CD45RA-negative fraction. This rearrangement joins TRBV28 to TRBJ1-2; 8 bases map to TRBD1. CDR3 nucleotide sequence: TGTGCCAGCAGCCTCGGACAGGGTCAAGGCTACACCTTC. Amino acid sequence: CASSLGQGQGYTF.